Sequencing of this T cell receptor beta chain was carried out in a study of T cell responses to AZD1222 COVID-19 vaccine. Study observations and caveats: Among those given AZD1222, only five or six were seropositive at baseline. CD4 TCRs associated with vaccination spanned spike, dominating at 160-218 and 743-854.

In the case of this clone: The target antigen is unknown.

Method: immunoSEQ multiplex PCR; TCRdb's copy keeps in-frame clones and lacks some. The sample lists 130,000 or so clones; roughly nine tenths were seen once. The specimen was peripheral blood, collected on day 0 of AZD1222 vaccination. The clonotype originates from an adult in good health.

The chain's CDR3 is CASSSLLRGTSARNEQFF. The CDR3 DNA reads as TGTGCCAGCAGTTCCCTCCTACGGGGCACTAGCGCCCGCAATGAGCAGTTCTTC. The V call is TRBV28, the J call TRBJ2-1, with 7 bases identical to TRBD2. Looked up from germline, CDR1 is MDHEN and CDR2 is SYDVKM. V shed 4 bases, J shed 6 bases, and the junction held 18 bases outside the gene matches. The CDR3 contains 18 residues.